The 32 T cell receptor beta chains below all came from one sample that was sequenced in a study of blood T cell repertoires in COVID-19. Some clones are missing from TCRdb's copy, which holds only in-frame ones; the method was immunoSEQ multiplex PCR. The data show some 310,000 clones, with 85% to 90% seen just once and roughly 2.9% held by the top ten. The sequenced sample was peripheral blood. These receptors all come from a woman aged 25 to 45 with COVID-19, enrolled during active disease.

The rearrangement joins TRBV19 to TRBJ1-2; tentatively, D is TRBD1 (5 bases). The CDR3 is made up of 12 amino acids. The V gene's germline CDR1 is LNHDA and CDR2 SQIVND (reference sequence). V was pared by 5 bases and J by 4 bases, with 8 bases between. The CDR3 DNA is TGTGCCAGTAGTCCGACAGCCTATGGCTACACCTTC. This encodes CASSPTAYGYTF.

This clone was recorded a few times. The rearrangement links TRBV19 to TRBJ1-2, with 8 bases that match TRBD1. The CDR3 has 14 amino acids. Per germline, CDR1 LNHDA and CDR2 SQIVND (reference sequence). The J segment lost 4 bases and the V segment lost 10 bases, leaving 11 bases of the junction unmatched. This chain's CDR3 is CAISRPGTGYGYTF. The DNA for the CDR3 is TGTGCCATTAGCCGGCCTGGGACAGGCTATGGCTACACCTTC.

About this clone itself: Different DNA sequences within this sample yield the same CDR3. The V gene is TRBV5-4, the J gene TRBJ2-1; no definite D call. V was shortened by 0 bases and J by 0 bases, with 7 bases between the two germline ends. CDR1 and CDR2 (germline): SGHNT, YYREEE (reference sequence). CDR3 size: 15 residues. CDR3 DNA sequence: TGTGCCAGCAGCTTGGGACAAAGCTCCTACAATGAGCAGTTCTTC. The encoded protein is CASSLGQSSYNEQFF.

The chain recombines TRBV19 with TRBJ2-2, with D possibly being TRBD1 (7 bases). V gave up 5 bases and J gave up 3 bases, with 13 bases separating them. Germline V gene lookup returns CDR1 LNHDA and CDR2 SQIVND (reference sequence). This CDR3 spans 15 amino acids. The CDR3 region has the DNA TGTGCCAGTAGTGCAGGGGGGACCTACACCGGGGAGCTGTTTTTT. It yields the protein CASSAGGTYTGELFF.

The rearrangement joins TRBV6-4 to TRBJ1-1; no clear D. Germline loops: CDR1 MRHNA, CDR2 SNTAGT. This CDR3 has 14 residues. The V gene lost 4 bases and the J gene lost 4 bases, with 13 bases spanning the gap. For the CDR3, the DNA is TGTGCCAGCAGTGTTGAGGGCTCGAGCACTGAAGCTTTCTTT. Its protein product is CASSVEGSSTEAFF.

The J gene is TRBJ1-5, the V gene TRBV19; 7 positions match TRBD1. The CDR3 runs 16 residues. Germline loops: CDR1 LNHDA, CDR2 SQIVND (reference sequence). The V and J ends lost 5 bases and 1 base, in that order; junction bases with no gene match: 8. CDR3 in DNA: TGTGCCAGTAGTCGAGGAACAGGGGCGAGCAATCAGCCCCAGCATTTT. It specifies CASSRGTGASNQPQHF.

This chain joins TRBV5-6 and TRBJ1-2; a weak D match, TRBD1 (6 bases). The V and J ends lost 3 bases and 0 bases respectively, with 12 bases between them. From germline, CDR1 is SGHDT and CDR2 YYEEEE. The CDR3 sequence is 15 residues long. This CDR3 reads CASSSTGQSNYGYTF. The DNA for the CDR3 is TGTGCCAGCAGCTCGACCGGACAGTCTAACTATGGCTACACCTTC.

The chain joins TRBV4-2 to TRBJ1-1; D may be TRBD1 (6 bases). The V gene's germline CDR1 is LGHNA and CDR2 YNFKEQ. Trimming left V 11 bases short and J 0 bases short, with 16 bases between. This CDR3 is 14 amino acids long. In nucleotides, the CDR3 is TGTGCCTACGCGAAACAGGGCATGAACACTGAAGCTTTCTTT. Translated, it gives CAYAKQGMNTEAFF.

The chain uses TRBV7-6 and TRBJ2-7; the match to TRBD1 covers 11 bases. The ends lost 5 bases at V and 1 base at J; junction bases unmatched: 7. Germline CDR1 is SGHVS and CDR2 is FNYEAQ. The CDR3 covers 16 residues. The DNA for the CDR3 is TGTGCCAGCAGCCCCCTAGGACAGGGGGCGTCCTACGAGCAGTACTTC. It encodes CASSPLGQGASYEQYF. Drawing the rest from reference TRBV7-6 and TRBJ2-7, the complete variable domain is GAGVSQSPRYKVTKRGQDVALRCDPISGHVSLYWYRQALGQGPEFLTYFNYEAQQDKSGLPNDRFSAERPEGSISTLTIQRTEQRDSAMYRCASSPLGQGASYEQYFGPGTRLTVT.

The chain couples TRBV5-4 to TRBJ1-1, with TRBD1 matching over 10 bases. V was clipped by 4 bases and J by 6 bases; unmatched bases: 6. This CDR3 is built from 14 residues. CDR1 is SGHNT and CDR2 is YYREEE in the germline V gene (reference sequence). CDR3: CASSAGTGVAEAFF. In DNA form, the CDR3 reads TGTGCCAGCAGCGCTGGGACAGGGGTTGCTGAAGCTTTCTTT.

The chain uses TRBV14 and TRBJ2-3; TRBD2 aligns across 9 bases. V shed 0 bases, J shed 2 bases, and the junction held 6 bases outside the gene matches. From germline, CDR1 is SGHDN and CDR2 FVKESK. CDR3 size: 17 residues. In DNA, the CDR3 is TGTGCCAGCAGCCAAGATCTTGGACTAGCGCACACAGATACGCAGTATTTT. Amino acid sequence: CASSQDLGLAHTDTQYF.

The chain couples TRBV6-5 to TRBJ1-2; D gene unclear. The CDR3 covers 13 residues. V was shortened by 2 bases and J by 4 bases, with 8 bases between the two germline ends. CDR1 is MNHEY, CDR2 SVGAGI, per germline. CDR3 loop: CASSYDRGYGYTF. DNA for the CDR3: TGTGCCAGCAGTTACGACCGGGGCTATGGCTACACCTTC.

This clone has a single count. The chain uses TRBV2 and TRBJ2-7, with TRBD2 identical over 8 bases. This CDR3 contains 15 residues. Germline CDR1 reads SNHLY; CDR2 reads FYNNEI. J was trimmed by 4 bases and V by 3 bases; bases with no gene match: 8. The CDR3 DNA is TGTGCCAGCAGTGACATCCTAGCGGGCCCTTACGAGCAGTACTTC. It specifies CASSDILAGPYEQYF. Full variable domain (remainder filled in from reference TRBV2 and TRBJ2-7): EPEVTQTPSHQVTQMGQEVILRCVPISNHLYFYWYRQILGQKVEFLVSFYNNEISEKSEIFDDQFSVERPDGSNFTLKIRSTKLEDSAMYFCASSDILAGPYEQYFGPGTRLTVT.

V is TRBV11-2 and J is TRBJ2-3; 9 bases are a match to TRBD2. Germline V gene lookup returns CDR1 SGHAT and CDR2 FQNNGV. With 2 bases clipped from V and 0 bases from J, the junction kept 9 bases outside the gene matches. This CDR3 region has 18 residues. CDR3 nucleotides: TGTGCCAGCAGCTTAACGGCGGGAGGGTACTCTAGCACAGATACGCAGTATTTT. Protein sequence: CASSLTAGGYSSTDTQYF. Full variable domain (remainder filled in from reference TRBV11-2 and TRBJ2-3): EAGVAQSPRYKIIEKRQSVAFWCNPISGHATLYWYQQILGQGPKLLIQFQNNGVVDDSQLPKDRFSAERLKGVDSTLKIQPAKLEDSAVYLCASSLTAGGYSSTDTQYFGPGTRLTVL.

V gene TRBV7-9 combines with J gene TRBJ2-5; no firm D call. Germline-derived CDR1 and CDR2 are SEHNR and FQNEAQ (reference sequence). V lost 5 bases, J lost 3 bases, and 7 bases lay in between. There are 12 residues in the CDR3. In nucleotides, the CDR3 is TGTGCCAGCAGCCCATCCAAAGAGACCCAGTACTTC. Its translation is CASSPSKETQYF.

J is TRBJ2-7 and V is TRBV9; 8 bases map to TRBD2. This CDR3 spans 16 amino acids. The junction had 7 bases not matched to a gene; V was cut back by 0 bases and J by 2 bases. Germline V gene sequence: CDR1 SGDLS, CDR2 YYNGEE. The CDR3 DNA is TGTGCCAGCAGCGTAGAAGCGGGAGCGGTTGCCTACGAGCAGTACTTC. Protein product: CASSVEAGAVAYEQYF.

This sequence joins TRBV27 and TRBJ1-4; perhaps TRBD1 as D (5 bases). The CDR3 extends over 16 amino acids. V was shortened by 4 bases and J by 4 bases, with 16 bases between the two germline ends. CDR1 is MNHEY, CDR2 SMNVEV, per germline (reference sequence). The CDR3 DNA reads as TGTGCCAGCAGTTCCCGGACAACCTCGCGTAATGAAAAACTGTTTTTT. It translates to CASSSRTTSRNEKLFF.

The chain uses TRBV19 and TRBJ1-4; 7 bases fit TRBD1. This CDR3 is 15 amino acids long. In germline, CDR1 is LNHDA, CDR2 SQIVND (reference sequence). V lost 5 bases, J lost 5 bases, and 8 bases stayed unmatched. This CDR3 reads CASSAQTGRNEKLFF. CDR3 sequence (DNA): TGTGCCAGTAGTGCCCAGACAGGGAGAAATGAAAAACTGTTTTTT.

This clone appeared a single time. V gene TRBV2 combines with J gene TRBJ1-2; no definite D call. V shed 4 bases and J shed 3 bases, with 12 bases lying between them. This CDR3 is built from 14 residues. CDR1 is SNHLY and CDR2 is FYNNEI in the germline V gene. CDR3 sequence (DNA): TGTGCCAGCAGTGTAAGGGAGTTGGACTATGGCTACACCTTC. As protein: CASSVRELDYGYTF. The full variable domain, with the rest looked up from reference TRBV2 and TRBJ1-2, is EPEVTQTPSHQVTQMGQEVILRCVPISNHLYFYWYRQILGQKVEFLVSFYNNEISEKSEIFDDQFSVERPDGSNFTLKIRSTKLEDSAMYFCASSVRELDYGYTFGSGTRLTVV.

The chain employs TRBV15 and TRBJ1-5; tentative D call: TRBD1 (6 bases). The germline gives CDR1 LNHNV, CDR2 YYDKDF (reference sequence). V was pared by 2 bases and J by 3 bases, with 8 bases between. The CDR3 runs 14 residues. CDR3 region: CATSRQGYNQPQHF. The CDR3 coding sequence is TGTGCCACCAGCAGACAGGGGTACAATCAGCCCCAGCATTTT.

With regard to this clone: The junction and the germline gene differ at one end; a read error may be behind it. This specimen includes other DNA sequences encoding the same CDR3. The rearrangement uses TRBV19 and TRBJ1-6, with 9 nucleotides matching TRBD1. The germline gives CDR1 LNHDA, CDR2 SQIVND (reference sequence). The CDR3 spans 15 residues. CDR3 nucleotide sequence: TGTGCTAGTACACAGGGGGCTCTAGGAAATTCACCCCTCCACTTT. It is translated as CASTQGALGNSPLHF.

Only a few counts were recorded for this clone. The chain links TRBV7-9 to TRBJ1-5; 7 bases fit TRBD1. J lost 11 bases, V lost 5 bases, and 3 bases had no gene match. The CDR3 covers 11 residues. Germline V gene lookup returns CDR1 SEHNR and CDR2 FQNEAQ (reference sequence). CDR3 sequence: CASSRGQAQHF. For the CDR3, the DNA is TGTGCCAGCAGCCGAGGACAGGCCCAGCATTTT.

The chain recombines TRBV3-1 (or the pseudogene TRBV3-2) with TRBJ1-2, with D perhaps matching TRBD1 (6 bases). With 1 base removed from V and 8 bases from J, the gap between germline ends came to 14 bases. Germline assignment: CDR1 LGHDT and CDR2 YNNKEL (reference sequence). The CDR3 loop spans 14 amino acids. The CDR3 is CASSQGIQGSGYTF. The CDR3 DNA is TGTGCCAGCAGCCAAGGGATACAGGGAAGCGGCTACACCTTC.

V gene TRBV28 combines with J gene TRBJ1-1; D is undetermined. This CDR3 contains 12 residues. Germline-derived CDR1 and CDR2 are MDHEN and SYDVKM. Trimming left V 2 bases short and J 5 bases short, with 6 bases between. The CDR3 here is CASSLPGTEAFF. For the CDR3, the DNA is TGTGCCAGCAGTTTACCGGGAACTGAAGCTTTCTTT. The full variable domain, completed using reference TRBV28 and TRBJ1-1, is DVKVTQSSRYLVKRTGEKVFLECVQDMDHENMFWYRQDPGLGLRLIYFSYDVKMKEKGDIPEGYSVSREKKERFSLILESASTNQTSMYLCASSLPGTEAFFGQGTRLTVV.

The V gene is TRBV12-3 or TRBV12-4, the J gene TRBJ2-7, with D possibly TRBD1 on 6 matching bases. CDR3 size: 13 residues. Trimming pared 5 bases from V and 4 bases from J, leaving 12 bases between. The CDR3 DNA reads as TGTGCCAGCAGTATCGGACAGCCATACGAGCAGTACTTC. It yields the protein CASSIGQPYEQYF.

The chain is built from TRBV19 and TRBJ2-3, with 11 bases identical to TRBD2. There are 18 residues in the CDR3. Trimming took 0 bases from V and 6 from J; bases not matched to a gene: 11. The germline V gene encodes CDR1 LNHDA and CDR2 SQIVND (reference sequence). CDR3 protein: CASSIDHTSGRMRDTQYF. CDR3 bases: TGTGCCAGTAGTATAGATCATACTAGCGGGAGAATGAGGGATACGCAGTATTTT.

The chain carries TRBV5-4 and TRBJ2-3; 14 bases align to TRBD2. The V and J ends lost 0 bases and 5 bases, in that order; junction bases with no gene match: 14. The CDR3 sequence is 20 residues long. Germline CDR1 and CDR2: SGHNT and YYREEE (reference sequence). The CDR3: CASSLVGTSGSLRSVDTQYF. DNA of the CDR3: TGTGCCAGCAGCTTGGTCGGGACTAGCGGGAGTTTACGATCGGTAGATACGCAGTATTTT.

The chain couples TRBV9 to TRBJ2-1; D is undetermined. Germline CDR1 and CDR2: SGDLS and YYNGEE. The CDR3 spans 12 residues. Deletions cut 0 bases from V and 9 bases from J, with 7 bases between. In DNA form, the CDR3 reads TGTGCCAGCAGCGTAGATTCCGGTGAGCAGTTCTTC. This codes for CASSVDSGEQFF.

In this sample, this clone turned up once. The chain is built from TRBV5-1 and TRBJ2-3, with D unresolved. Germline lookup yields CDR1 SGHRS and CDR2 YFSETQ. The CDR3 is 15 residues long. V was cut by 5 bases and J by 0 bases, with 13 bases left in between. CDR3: CASRETVTSTDTQYF. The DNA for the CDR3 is TGCGCCAGCAGGGAGACCGTTACTAGCACAGATACGCAGTATTTT.

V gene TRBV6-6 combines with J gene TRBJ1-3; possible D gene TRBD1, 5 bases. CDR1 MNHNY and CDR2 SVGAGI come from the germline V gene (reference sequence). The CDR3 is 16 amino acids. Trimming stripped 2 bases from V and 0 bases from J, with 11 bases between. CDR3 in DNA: TGTGCCAGCAGTTACGCCGACAGCGACTCTGGAAACACCATATATTTT. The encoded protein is CASSYADSDSGNTIYF.

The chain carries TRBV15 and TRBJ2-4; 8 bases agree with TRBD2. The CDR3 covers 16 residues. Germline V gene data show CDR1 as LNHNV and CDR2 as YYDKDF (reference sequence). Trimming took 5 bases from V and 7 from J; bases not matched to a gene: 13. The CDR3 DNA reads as TGTGCCACCAGCTTGAGCCCAAGCGGGAGTGGTAACATTCAGTACTTC. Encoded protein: CATSLSPSGSGNIQYF.

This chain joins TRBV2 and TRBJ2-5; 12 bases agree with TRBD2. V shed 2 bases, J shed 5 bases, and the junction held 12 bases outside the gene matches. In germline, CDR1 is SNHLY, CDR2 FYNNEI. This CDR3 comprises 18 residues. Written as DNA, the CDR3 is TGTGCCAGCAGTGAATCTTTTGGGCTAGCGGGAGGGGGGGAGACCCAGTACTTC. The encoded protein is CASSESFGLAGGGETQYF.